This entry is about one T cell receptor (beta chain). Its antigen is currently not known. No base quality information exists; no much larger clone differs at one position. This specimen comes from a study of cytomegalovirus exposure and HLA in healthy donors (TCRdb year 2017). Regarding the complete study: In an earlier analysis of 587 of the donors, approximately 300 Gb of sequence data and approximately 100 million unique TCR beta sequences from about 190 million T cells were reported. Across 398 genotyped donors of the cohort, an average of about 240,000 unique TCR beta nucleotide sequences per donor were sequenced, and roughly 20% of those sequences were non-productive. The study was designed to test whether signatures of past pathogen exposure could be identified by cataloging public T cell receptors. An earlier analysis of approximately 580 of the donors used high-throughput TCR beta sequencing to judge whether each TCR beta V gene segment behaved as functional or pseudogenic. A later genetic analysis used genome-wide SNP genotypes for about three fifths of the 666 donors, treating that subset as a discovery cohort. The study profiled the T cell repertoires of more than 500 subjects by immunosequencing and related them to cytomegalovirus serostatus. Because of strong linkage in the cohort, roughly five DR-DQ haplotypes were treated as single units for association and clustering. The number of donors typed differed by locus, with roughly 629-640 for A, B, C, DRB1 and DQB1, roughly 520 for DQA1, about 610 for DPA1, and under 490 for DPB1. Of the 300 to 400 genotyped donors, approximately 82% fell in the genetic ancestry cluster associated with self-reported Caucasian donors. Besides the first cohort of approximately 670 subjects, a separate validation cohort made up of 90 to 150 different subjects was used. A later analysis re-examined previously published TCR beta repertoires from hundreds of donors and added high-resolution HLA genotyping to investigate patterns of TCR occurrence. Every discovery cohort repertoire had been produced on one sequencing platform. Donor age, sex, ethnicity and CMV serostatus were compiled alongside the repertoire data. Rather than using new phenotypic data, the later analysis identified candidate immune exposures from TCR beta sequences and from how often those sequences occurred across donors. The study combined high-throughput TCR immunosequencing, statistical association of individual TCRs with disease status, and machine learning to predict cytomegalovirus infection status. Both class I and class II loci were covered by HLA typing, at four-digit resolution. Around 320 gigabases of sequencing data and tens of millions of unique TCR sequences were included in an early release covering around 600 HLA-typed donors.

The cohort comprised some 680 healthy bone marrow donors. At the time of sampling, all cohort members were nominally healthy, though unrecorded immune exposures were likely present. The donor was CMV seronegative and was included in the group of over 300 seronegative cohort members. Each donor provided a peripheral blood sample, and peripheral blood mononuclear cells were used for TCR beta sequencing. The Qiagen DNeasy Blood Extraction Kit was used to extract genomic DNA from the blood cell samples. Study-level results and caveats: A further reported finding was that TCR beta sequences accurately predicted the HLA-A and HLA-B alleles for most subjects in the first cohort. Roughly 17 rarely observed V segments, including chromosome 9 orphons, were excluded from the earlier analysis of about 600 of the donors because counts were too low. In a later analysis, several top co-occurrence clusters were reported to appear linked to parvovirus B19, influenza, CMV and Epstein-Barr virus. A few of the identified cytomegalovirus-associated TCR beta chains were confirmed in vitro to be specific for cytomegalovirus antigens. A group of highly shared sequence variants was considered likely to be a technical artifact of the sequencing pipeline. The study gave a list of roughly 150 TCR beta chains associated with cytomegalovirus. According to a later analysis, most CMV-associated TCR beta chains appeared to be HLA-restricted, and the HLA associations seemed to be driven largely by CMV exposure. Because HLA typing was unavailable for some donors at each locus, only the typed subset was used in association tests. At a false discovery rate of 0.05, a later analysis linked around 15,000 TCR beta sequences to specific HLA alleles. The classifier was reported to diagnose cytomegalovirus status with high specificity and sensitivity in both the original cohort and the validation cohort. Strong co-occurrence of HLA alleles, especially DR and DQ, made assigning TCR associations to individual alleles difficult. In a later analysis, the rate of TCR association differed among HLA loci, with DRB1 alleles having the most associated TCRs and HLA-C alleles having the fewest. The 87-base-pair reads could not distinguish some IMGT-functional V segments, including TRBV6-2 and TRBV6-3, so those segments were excluded. Linkage disequilibrium might explain the correlated functional status among segregating V segments, but an unknown experimental factor could not be excluded. Immune exposure information for the cohort was limited to CMV serostatus. According to a later genetic analysis, donors in an Asian-associated ancestry cluster had fewer N-insertions in productive TCRs than the roughly 670-donor mean. In this cohort, only TCR beta chains were sequenced, and detectable features were limited by the absence of alpha or paired-chain data. While some public TCRs were present in many individuals, most TCR sequences turned up only very rarely across donors. It was suggested by the authors that the approach could potentially be generalized to other disease states and immunological phenotypes. In a later genetic analysis, a missense DCLRE1C variant was associated with V-gene and J-gene trimming of TCR beta chains, and the association was replicated in an independent cohort. Broadly in line with IMGT annotations, most TCR beta V segments showed up in productive rearrangements about 90% or about 30% of the time in an earlier analysis of several hundred of the donors. Presence/absence analyses assumed roughly uniform sequencing depth across donors, an assumption that may not hold. A later analysis found that HLA-associated TCR beta chains were more clonally expanded and had lower generation probabilities than equally common non-associated chains.

Libraries were prepared through the immunoSEQ multiplex PCR assay. The multiplex PCR relied on a mix of 60 forward primers for TCR Vbeta segments and 13 reverse primers for TCR Jbeta segments. The CDR3 region of rearranged TCR beta genes was amplified from genomic DNA by a multiplex PCR assay. On the Illumina HiSeq System, the amplified TCR beta libraries were sequenced as 87-base-pair reads. As for the authors' bioinformatics: A later analysis counted about 82 million unique TCR beta chains across the 690 or so repertoires, and some 11 million of these chains were shared by at least two donors. Raw reads were error-corrected and collapsed into unique sequences with a nearest-neighbor algorithm that merged closely related sequences to remove PCR and sequencing errors. To assign V, D and J gene segments, CDR3 sequences were aligned to IMGT reference sequences. For a sequence to be retained, at least a six-nucleotide match to both a V gene segment and a J gene segment was required. Rearrangements were classified as productive when the CDR3 lacked stop codons and remained in frame with V and J, and all other rearrangements were classified as non-productive. CDR3 was defined according to IMGT convention as the region running from the second conserved V-encoded cysteine to the conserved J-encoded phenylalanine. The earlier analysis of about 570 of the donors excluded any sequence lacking an unambiguous match to a single V gene segment. In an earlier analysis of several hundred of the donors, V segments were called functional above 56.7% productive rearrangements and were called segregating when the between-donor standard deviation exceeded 5%. A statistical classification framework was developed to diagnose cytomegalovirus status using the catalog of TCR beta chain sequences. V and J gene assignment, in a later analysis, came from comparing TCR nucleotide sequences with IMGT/GENE-DB human TR gene sequences. Using the TCRdist pipeline, a later analysis assigned CDR3 sequences along with most-parsimonious VDJ recombination scenarios. A later analysis defined each TCR beta chain by its CDR3 amino acid sequence plus V-gene family, and excluded reads lacking a unique V-gene family. To address suspected cross-contamination and a sequencing artifact, a later analysis removed approximately 590 highly shared, low-generation-probability nucleotide sequences. A later analysis calculated a clonal expansion index for each public chain from normalized within-repertoire ranks of inferred template counts. In a later analysis, generation probabilities were computed using a VDJ recombination model fitted to out-of-frame rearrangements, and the results were checked against IGoR. Hypergeometric tests were used in a later analysis to score TCR-TCR, TCR-HLA and TCR-CMV co-occurrence, with a repertoire-size bias correction applied to the TCR pairs. False discovery rates were estimated in a later analysis by permuting HLA or CMV assignments 20 times. In a later analysis, co-occurring TCRs were grouped with DBSCAN, and TCRdist sequence similarity was added when clustering was performed within HLA-allele-positive subsets. Repertoires with fewer than 30,000 or more than 120,000 public chains, plus five repertoires with anomalous nucleotide sharing, were excluded from co-occurrence clustering. This is the immuneACCESS table as TCRdb keeps it, with only in-frame sequences that have V and J called. A part of the clones is gone; compared with another copy, unresolved V genes explain less than half, and the rest is unexplained. D and trimming were read from the DNA, whereas the V and J calls and clone size are those reported in that table. The sample table contains around 140,000 clones; only one count was recorded for 60% to 80% of them. The ten largest make up approximately 3.8% of the sample.

Taken from the germline V gene, the CDR1 and CDR2 loops are MGHRA and YSYEKL. V lost 2 bases and J lost 3 bases, and the count of bases not matched to a germline gene is 3. Its CDR3 holds 14 amino acids, cysteine through phenylalanine. Just CDR3 DNA is preserved here, 42 bases in frame from base 1. Sample: PBMCs. The sequence is built from TRBV4-1 and TRBJ2-7; TRBD1 fits 8 bases in the junction. The sequence came from a male donor in good health and CMV-seronegative. For the CDR3, the sequence is CASSQQGAFYEQYF. The sequence in DNA is TGCGCCAGCAGCCAACAGGGGGCCTTCTACGAGCAGTACTTC.